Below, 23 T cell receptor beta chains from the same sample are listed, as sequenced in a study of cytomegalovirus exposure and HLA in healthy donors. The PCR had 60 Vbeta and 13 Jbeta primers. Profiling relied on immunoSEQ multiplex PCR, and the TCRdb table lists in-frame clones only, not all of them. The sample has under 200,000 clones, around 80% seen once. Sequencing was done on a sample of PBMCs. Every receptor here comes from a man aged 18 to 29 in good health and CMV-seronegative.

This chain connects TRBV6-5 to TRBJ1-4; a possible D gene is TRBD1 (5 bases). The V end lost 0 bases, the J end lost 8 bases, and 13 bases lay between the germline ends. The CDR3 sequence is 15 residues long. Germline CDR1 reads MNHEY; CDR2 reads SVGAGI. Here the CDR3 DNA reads TGTGCCAGCAGTTACTCGGGAGGGGTAGGGGAAAAACTGTTTTTT. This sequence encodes CASSYSGGVGEKLFF.

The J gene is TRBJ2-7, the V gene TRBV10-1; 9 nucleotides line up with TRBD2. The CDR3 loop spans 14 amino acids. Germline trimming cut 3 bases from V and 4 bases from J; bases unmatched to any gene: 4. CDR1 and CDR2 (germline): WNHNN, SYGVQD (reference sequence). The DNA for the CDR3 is TGCGCCAGCAGTGAATCGCGGGAGGGGTACGAGCAGTACTTC. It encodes CASSESREGYEQYF.

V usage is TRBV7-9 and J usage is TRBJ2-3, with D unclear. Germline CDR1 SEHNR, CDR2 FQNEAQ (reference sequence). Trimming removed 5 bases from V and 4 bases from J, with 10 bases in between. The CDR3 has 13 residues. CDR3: CASSQTRPDTQYF. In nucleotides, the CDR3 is TGTGCCAGCAGCCAGACACGGCCAGATACGCAGTATTTT.

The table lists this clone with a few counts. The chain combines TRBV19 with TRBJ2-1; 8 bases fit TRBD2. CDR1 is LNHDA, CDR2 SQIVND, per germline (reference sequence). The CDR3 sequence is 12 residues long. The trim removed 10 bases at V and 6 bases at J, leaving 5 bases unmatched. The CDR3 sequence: CATEAGANEQFF. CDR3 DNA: TGTGCCACAGAAGCGGGAGCCAATGAGCAGTTCTTC.

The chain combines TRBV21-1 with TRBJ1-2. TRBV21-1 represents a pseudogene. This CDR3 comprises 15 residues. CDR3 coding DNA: TGTGCCAGCAGCAAAGCCTTCCGAGGCGGGGAAGGCTACACCTTC. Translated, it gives CASSKAFRGGEGYTF.

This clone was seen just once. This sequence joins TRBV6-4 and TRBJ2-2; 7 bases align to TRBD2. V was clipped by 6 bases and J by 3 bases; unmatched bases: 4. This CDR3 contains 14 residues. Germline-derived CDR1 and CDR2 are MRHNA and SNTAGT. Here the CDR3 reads CASSREADTGELFF. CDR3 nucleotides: TGTGCCAGCAGCCGGGAGGCCGACACCGGGGAGCTGTTTTTT.

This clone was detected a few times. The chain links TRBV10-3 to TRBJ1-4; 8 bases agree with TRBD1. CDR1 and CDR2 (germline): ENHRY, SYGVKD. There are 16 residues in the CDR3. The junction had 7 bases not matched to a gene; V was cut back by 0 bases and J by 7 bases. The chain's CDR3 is CAISESGGTGSEKLFF. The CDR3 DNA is TGTGCCATCAGTGAGTCGGGTGGGACAGGAAGTGAAAAACTGTTTTTT.

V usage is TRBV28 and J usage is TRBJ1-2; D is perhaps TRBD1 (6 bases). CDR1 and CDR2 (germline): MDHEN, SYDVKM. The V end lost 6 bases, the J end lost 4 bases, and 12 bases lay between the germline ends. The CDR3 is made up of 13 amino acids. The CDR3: CASRKQGSYGYTF. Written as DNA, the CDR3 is TGTGCCAGCAGAAAACAGGGATCCTATGGCTACACCTTC.

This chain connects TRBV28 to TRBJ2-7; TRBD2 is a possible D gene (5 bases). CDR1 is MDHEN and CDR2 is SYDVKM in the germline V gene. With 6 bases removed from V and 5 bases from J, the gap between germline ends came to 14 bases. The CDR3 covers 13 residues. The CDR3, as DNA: TGTGCCAGCAGGCGAACGGGGTTGAACGAGCAGTACTTC. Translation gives CASRRTGLNEQYF.

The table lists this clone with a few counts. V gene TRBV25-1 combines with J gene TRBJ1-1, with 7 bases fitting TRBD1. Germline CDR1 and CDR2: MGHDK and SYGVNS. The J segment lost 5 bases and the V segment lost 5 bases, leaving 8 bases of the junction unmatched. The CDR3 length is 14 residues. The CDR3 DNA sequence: TGTGCCAGCAGTAGACCGGGACAGCATACTGAAGCTTTCTTT. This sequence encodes CASSRPGQHTEAFF. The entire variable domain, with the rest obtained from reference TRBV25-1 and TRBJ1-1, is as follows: EADIYQTPRYLVIGTGKKITLECSQTMGHDKMYWYQQDPGMELHLIHYSYGVNSTEKGDLSSESTVSRIRTEHFPLTLESARPSHTSQYLCASSRPGQHTEAFFGQGTRLTVV.

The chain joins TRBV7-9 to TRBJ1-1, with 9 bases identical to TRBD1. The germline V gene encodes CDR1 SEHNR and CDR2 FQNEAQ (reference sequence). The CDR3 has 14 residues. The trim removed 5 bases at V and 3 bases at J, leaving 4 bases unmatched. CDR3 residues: CASSPQGADTEAFF. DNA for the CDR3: TGTGCCAGCAGCCCACAGGGGGCAGACACTGAAGCTTTCTTT.

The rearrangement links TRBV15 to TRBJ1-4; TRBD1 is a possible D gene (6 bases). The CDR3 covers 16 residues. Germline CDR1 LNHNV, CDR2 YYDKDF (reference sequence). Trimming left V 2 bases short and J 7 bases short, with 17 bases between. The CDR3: CATSRHLQGVGEKLFF. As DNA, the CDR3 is TGTGCCACCAGCAGACATTTACAGGGCGTTGGTGAAAAACTGTTTTTT. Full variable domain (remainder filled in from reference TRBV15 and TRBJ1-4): DAMVIQNPRYQVTQFGKPVTLSCSQTLNHNVMYWYQQKSSQAPKLLFHYYDKDFNNEADTPDNFQSRRPNTSFCFLDIRSPGLGDTAMYLCATSRHLQGVGEKLFFGSGTQLSVL.

CDR3 DNA sequence: TGTGCCAGTAGTGTGGGCCTGAACACTGAAGCTTTCTTT. Its translation: CASSVGLNTEAFF. The chain employs TRBV19 and TRBJ1-1; D gene ambiguous. The V gene lost 5 bases and the J gene lost 0 bases, with 7 bases spanning the gap. CDR1 is LNHDA and CDR2 is SQIVND in the germline V gene (reference sequence). The CDR3 consists of 13 residues.

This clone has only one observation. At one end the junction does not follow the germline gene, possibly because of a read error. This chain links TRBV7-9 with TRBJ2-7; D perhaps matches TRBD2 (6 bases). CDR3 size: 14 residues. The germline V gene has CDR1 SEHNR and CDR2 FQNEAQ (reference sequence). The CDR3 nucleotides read TGTTCCAGCAGCCGTATGGGGGGATCCTACGAGCAGTACTTC. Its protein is CSSSRMGGSYEQYF.

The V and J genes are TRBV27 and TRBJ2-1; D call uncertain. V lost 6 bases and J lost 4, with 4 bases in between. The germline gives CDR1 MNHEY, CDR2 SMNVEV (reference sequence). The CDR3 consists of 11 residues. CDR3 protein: CASSGYNEQFF. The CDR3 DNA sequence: TGTGCCAGCAGCGGTTACAATGAGCAGTTCTTC.

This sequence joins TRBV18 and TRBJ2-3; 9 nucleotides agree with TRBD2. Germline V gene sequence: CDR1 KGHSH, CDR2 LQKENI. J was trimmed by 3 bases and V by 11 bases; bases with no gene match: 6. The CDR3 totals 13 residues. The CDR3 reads CAGRLAETDTQYF. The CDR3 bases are TGTGCCGGGCGACTAGCGGAAACAGATACGCAGTATTTT.

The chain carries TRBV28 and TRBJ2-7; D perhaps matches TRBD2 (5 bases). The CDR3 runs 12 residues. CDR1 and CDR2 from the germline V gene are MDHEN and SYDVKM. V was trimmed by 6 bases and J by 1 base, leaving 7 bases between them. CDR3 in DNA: TGTGCCAGCAGGGGAGCTTCCTACGAGCAGTACTTC. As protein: CASRGASYEQYF.

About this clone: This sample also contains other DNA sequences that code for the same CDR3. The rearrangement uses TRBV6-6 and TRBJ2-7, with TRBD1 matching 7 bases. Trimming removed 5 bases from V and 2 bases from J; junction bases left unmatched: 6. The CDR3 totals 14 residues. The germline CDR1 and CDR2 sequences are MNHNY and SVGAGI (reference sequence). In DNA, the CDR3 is TGTGCCAGCAGTCCACCGGGACAGACCTACGAGCAGTACTTC. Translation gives CASSPPGQTYEQYF.

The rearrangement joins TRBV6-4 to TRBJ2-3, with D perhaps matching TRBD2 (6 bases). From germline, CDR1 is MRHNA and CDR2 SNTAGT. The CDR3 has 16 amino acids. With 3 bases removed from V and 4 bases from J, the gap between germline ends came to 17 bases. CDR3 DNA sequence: TGTGCCAGCAGTGAAACTGGGGGAGGAGGTTCAGATACGCAGTATTTT. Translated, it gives CASSETGGGGSDTQYF.

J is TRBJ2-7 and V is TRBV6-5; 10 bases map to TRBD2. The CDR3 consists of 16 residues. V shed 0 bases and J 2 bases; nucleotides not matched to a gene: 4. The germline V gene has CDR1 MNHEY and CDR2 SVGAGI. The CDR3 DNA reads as TGTGCCAGCAGTTACTCGGCTAGCGGGAGCCCCTACGAGCAGTACTTC. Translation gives CASSYSASGSPYEQYF.

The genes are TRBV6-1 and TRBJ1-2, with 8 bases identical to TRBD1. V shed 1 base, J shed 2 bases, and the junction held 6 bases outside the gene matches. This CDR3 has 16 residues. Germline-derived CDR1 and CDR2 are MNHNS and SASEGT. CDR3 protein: CASSEGRQGANYGYTF. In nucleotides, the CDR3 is TGTGCCAGCAGTGAAGGGCGGCAGGGGGCCAACTATGGCTACACCTTC.

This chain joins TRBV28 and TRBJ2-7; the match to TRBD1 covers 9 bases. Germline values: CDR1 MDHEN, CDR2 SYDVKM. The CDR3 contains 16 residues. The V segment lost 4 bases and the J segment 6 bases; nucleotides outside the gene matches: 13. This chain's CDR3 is CASSSPGTGSEGEQYF. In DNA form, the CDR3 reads TGTGCCAGCAGTTCCCCCGGGACAGGGAGCGAAGGCGAGCAGTACTTC.

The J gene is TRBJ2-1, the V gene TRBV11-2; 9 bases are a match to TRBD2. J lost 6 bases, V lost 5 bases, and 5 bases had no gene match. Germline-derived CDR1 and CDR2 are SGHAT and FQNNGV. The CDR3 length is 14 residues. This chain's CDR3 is CASSPGLAANEQFF. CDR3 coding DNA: TGTGCCAGCAGCCCGGGACTAGCTGCCAATGAGCAGTTCTTC.